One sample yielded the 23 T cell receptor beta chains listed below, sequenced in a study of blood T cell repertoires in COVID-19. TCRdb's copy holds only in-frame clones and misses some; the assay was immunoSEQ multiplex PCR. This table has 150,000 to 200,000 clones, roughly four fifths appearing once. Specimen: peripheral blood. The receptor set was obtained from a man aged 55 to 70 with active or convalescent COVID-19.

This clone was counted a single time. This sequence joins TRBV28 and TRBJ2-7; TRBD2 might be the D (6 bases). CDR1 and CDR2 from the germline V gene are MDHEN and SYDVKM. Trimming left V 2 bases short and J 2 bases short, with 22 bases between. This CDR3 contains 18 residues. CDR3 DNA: TGTGCCAGCAGTTTACGGTATCTTGCGGGGAGTGGGGCCTACGAGCAGTACTTC. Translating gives CASSLRYLAGSGAYEQYF.

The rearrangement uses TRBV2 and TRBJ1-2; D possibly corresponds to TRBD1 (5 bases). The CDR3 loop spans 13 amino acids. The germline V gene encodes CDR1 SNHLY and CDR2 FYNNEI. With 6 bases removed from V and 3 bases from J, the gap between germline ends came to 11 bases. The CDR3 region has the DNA TGTGCCAGCAGACTGCCGGGGGACTATGGCTACACCTTC. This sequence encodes CASRLPGDYGYTF.

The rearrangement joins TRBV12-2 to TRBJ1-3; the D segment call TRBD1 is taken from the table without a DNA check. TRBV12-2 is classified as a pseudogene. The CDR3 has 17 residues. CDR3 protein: CASRLTWGTASGNTIYF. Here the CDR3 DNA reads TGTGCAAGTCGCTTAACTTGGGGCACCGCCTCTGGAAACACCATATATTTT.

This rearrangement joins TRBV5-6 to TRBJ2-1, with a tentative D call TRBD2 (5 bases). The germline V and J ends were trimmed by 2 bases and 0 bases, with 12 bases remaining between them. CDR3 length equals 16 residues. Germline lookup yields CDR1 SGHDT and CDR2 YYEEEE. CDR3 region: CASSFWRVVSYNEQFF. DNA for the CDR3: TGTGCCAGCAGCTTCTGGCGGGTTGTCTCCTACAATGAGCAGTTCTTC.

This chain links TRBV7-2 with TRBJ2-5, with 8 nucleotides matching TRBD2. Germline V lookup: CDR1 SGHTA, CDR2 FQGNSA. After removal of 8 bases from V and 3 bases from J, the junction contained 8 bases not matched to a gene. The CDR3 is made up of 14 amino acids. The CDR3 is CASAPGLAEETQYF. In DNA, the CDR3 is TGTGCCAGCGCCCCTGGACTAGCAGAAGAGACCCAGTACTTC.

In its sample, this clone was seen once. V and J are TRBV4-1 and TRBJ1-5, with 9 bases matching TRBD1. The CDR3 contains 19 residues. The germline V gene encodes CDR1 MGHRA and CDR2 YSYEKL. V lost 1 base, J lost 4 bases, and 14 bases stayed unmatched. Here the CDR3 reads CASSQVVQGASGANQPQHF. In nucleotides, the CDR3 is TGCGCCAGCAGCCAAGTGGTACAGGGGGCGAGTGGGGCAAATCAGCCCCAGCATTTT.

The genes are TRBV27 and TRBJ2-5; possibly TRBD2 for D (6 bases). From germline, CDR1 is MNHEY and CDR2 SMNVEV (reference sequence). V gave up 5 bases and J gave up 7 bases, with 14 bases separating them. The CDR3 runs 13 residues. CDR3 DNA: TGTGCCAGCAGTCGGGGCCCGGAGGGGACCCAGTACTTC. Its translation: CASSRGPEGTQYF.

The CDR3 loop is CASSQLFLGTEAFF. CDR3 DNA: TGTGCCAGCAGCCAGCTTTTCCTCGGCACTGAAGCTTTCTTT. The V call is TRBV14, the J call TRBJ1-1, with unresolved D. The germline V and J ends were trimmed by 3 bases and 4 bases, with 12 bases remaining between them. The CDR3 has 14 residues. The germline CDR1 and CDR2 sequences are SGHDN and FVKESK.

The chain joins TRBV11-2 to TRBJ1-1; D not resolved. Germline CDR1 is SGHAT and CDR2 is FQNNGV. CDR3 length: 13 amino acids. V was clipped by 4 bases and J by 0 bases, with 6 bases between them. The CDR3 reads CASSSQMNTEAFF. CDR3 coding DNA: TGTGCCAGCAGCTCCCAGATGAACACTGAAGCTTTCTTT.

CDR3 coding DNA: TGTGCCGGGGGGGGACAGGGTGCCTACGAGCAGTACTTC. Amino acids: CAGGGQGAYEQYF. This chain connects TRBV2 to TRBJ2-7, with 9 bases fitting TRBD1. The CDR3 has 13 amino acids. Germline assignment: CDR1 SNHLY and CDR2 FYNNEI. J was trimmed by 2 bases and V by 11 bases; bases with no gene match: 7. The whole variable domain, filled in from reference TRBV2 and TRBJ2-7, reads EPEVTQTPSHQVTQMGQEVILRCVPISNHLYFYWYRQILGQKVEFLVSFYNNEISEKSEIFDDQFSVERPDGSNFTLKIRSTKLEDSAMYFCAGGGQGAYEQYFGPGTRLTVT.

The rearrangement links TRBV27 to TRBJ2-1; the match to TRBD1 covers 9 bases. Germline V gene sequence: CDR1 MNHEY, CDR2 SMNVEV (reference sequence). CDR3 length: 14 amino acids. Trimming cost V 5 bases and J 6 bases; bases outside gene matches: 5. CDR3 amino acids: CASSQWTGVNEQFF. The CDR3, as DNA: TGTGCCAGCAGTCAATGGACAGGGGTCAATGAGCAGTTCTTC.

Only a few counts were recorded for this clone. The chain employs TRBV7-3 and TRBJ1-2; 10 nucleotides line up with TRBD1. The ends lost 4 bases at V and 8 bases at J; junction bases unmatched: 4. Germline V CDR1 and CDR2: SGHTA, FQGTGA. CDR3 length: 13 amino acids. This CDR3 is CASSYGTGDGYTF. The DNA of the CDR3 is TGTGCCAGCAGCTACGGGACAGGGGACGGCTACACCTTC.

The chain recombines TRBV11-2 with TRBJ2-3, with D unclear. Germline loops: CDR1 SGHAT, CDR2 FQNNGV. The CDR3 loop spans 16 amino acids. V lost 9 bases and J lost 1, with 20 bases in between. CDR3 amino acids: CASAVWASVGTDTQYF. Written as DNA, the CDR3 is TGTGCCAGTGCAGTGTGGGCCTCCGTCGGCACAGATACGCAGTATTTT. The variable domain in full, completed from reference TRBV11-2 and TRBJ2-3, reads EAGVAQSPRYKIIEKRQSVAFWCNPISGHATLYWYQQILGQGPKLLIQFQNNGVVDDSQLPKDRFSAERLKGVDSTLKIQPAKLEDSAVYLCASAVWASVGTDTQYFGPGTRLTVL.

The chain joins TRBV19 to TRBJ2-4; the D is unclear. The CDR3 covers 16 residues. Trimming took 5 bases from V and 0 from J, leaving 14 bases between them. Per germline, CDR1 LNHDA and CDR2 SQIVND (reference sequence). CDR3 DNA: TGTGCCAGTAGTCCTCGAGGTCAGCTAGCCAAAAACATTCAGTACTTC. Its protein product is CASSPRGQLAKNIQYF.

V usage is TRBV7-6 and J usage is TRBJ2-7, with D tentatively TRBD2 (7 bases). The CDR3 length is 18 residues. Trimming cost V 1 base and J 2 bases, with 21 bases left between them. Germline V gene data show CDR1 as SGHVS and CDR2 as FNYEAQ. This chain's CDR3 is CASSLGSGGGPNPYEQYF. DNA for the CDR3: TGTGCCAGCAGCTTAGGGTCGGGCGGGGGCCCAAACCCCTACGAGCAGTACTTC.

CDR3 loop: CASSFGTDKLSNEKLFF. The CDR3 DNA is TGCGCCAGCAGCTTTGGGACAGATAAACTTTCTAATGAAAAACTGTTTTTT. The J gene is TRBJ1-4, the V gene TRBV5-1; the match to TRBD1 covers 7 bases. The CDR3 length is 17 residues. CDR1 is SGHRS, CDR2 YFSETQ, per germline. Trimming removed 2 bases from V and 3 bases from J; junction bases left unmatched: 10.

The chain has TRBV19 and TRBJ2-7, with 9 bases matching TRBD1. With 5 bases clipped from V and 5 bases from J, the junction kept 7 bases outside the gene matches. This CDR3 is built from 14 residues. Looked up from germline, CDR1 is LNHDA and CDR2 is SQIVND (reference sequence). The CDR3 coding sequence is TGTGCCAGTAGTGTGGGACAGGGATCCCACGAGCAGTACTTC. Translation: CASSVGQGSHEQYF.

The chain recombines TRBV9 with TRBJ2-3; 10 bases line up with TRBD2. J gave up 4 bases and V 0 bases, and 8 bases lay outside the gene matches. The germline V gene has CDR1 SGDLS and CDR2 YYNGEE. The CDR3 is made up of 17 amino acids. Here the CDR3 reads CASSVGSSGGASDTQYF. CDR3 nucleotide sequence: TGTGCCAGCAGCGTAGGGTCAAGCGGGGGGGCCTCAGATACGCAGTATTTT.

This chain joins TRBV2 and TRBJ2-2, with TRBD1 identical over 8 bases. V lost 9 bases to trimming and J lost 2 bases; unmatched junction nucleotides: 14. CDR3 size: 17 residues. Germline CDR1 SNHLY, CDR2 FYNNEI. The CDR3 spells CASQIPRTGINTGELFF. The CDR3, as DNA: TGTGCCAGTCAAATCCCGCGGACAGGGATAAACACCGGGGAGCTGTTTTTT.

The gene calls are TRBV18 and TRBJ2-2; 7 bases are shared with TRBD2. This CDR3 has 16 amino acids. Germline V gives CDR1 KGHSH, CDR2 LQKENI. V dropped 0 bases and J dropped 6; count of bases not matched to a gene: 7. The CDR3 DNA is TGTGCCAGCTCACCACCGCAGCTAGCGGTATCCGGGGAGCTGTTTTTT. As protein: CASSPPQLAVSGELFF.

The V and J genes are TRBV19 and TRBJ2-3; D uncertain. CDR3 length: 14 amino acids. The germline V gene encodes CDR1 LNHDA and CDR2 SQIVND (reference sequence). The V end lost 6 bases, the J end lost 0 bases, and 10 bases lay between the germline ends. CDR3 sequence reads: CASSQLFSTDTQYF. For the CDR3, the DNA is TGTGCCAGTAGCCAACTTTTCAGCACAGATACGCAGTATTTT.

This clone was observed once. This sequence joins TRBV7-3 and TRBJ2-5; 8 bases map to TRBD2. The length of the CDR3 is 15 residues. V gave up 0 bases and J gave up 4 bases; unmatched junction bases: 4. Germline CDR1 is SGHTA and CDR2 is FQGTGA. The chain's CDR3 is CASSLTGGGRETQYF. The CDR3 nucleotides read TGTGCCAGCAGCTTAACGGGCGGGGGGCGAGAGACCCAGTACTTC.

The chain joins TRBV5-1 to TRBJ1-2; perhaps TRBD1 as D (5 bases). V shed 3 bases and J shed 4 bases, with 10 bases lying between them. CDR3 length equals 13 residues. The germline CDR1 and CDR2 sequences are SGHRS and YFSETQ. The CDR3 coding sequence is TGCGCCAGCAGCTCGGAGGGGACCTATGGCTACACCTTC. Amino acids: CASSSEGTYGYTF.